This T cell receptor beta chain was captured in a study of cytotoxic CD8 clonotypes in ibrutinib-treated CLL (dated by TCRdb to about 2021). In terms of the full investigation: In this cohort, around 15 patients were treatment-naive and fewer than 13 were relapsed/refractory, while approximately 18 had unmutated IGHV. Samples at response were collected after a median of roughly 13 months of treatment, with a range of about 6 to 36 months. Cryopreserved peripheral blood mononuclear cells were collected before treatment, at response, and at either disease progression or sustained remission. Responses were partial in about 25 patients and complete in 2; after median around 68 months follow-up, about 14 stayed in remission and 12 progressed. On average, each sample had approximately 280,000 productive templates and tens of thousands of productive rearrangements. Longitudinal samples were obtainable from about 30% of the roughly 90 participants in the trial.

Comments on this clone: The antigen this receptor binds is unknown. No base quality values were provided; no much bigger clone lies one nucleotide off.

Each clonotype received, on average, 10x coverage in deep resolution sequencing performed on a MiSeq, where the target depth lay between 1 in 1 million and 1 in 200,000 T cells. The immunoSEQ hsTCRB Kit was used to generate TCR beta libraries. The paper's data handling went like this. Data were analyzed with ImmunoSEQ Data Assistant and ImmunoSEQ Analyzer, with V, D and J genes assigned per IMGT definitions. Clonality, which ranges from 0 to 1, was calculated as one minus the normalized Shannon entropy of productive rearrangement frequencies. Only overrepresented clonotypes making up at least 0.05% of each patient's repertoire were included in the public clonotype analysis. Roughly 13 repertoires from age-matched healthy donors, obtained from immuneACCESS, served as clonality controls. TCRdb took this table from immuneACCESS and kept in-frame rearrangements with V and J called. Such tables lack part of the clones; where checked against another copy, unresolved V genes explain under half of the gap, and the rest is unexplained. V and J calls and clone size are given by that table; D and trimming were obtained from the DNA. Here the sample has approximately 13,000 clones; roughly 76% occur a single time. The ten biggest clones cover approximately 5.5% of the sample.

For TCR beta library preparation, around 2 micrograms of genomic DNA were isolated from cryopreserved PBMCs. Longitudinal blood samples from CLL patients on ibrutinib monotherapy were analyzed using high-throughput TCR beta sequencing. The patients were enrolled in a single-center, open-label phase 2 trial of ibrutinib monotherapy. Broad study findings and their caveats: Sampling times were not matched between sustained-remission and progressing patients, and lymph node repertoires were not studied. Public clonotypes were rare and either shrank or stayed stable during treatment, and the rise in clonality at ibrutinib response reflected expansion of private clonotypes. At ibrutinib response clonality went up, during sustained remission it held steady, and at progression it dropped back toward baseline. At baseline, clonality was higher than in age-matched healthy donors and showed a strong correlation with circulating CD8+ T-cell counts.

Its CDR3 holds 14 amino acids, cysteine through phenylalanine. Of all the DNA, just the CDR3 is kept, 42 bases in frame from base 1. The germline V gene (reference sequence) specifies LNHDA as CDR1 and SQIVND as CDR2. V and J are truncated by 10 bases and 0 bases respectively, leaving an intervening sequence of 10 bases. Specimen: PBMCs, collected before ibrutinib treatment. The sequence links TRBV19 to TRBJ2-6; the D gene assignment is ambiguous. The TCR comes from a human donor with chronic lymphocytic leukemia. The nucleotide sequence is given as TGTGCCACACCCCGTTTCTCTGGGGCCAACGTCCTGACTTTC. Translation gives CATPRFSGANVLTF.